Presented here are 19 T cell receptor beta chains from one specimen sequenced in a study of identical twins. TCRdb re-derived calls from the 5' RACE reads in MiXCR, one entry per CDR3 protein. The profile covers 690,000 or so distinct CDR3 sequences, with more than 6.5% appearing a single time and around 0.98% taken by the ten largest. The sample was also linked to a second study, of yellow fever vaccine responses in identical twins.

The sequencing input was PBMCs. These receptors were taken from a woman under 30 in good health.

This clonotype was seen only a few times. The V call is TRBV4-1, the J call TRBJ2-1; possible D gene TRBD1, 6 bases. The V end was cut by 2 bases, the J end by 1 base, with 15 bases between. Germline V gene lookup returns CDR1 MGHRA and CDR2 YSYEKL. The CDR3 has 17 amino acids. The CDR3 loop is CASSQREGGSSYNEQFF. The CDR3 DNA follows: TGCGCCAGCAGCCAACGAGAAGGGGGTTCATCCTACAATGAGCAGTTCTTC.

This clonotype appeared a few times. The chain links TRBV6-5 to TRBJ1-6, with D maybe TRBD1 (5 bases). The CDR3 covers 14 residues. Trimming pared 2 bases from V and 7 bases from J, leaving 9 bases between. Germline CDR1 reads MNHEY; CDR2 reads SVGAGI. The CDR3 sequence is CASSYTGANSPLHF. The CDR3 nucleotides read TGTGCCAGCAGTTACACAGGTGCGAATTCACCCCTCCACTTT.

Of note for this clonotype: Germline is not matched at one junction end, which may reflect a read error. The gene calls are TRBV20-1 and TRBJ2-2; 7 bases fit TRBD2. Germline values: CDR1 DFQATT, CDR2 SNEGSKA (reference sequence). The CDR3 sequence is 13 residues long. The chain's CDR3 is CSATGTNTGELFF. CDR3 sequence (DNA): TGCAGTGCTACTGGGACTAACACCGGGGAGCTTTTTTTT.

This clonotype was observed a handful of times. The chain uses TRBV20-1 and TRBJ1-2; a weak D match, TRBD1 (5 bases). There are 14 residues in the CDR3. Germline lookup yields CDR1 DFQATT and CDR2 SNEGSKA (reference sequence). Trimming shortened V by 5 bases and J by 1 base, and 14 bases separated the two germline ends. The CDR3 bases are TGCAGTGCTGTAAAAGGGGCCAGTAACTATGGCTACACCTTC. Amino acid sequence: CSAVKGASNYGYTF.

This clonotype occurred many times. The chain couples TRBV12-3 or TRBV12-4 to TRBJ1-4; TRBD1 agrees at 7 bases. This CDR3 spans 13 amino acids. J gave up 7 bases and V 6 bases, and 5 bases lay outside the gene matches. For the CDR3, the DNA is TGTGCCAGCAGCCGACAGGGAATTGAAAAACTGTTTTTT. Translation: CASSRQGIEKLFF.

This clonotype came up many times. This CDR3 is CASSPAGFVHEQYF. As DNA, the CDR3 is TGTGCCAGCAGTCCAGCGGGGTTTGTGCACGAGCAGTACTTC. This chain connects TRBV7-2 to TRBJ2-7; TRBD2 matches 7 bases. CDR3 length: 14 amino acids. CDR1 SGHTA and CDR2 FQGNSA come from the germline V gene. The junction had 10 bases not matched to a gene; V was cut back by 6 bases and J by 5 bases.

This clonotype turned up a few times. The chain couples TRBV15 to TRBJ2-2; D call uncertain. Trimming pared 7 bases from V and 4 bases from J, leaving 13 bases between. The CDR3 extends over 14 amino acids. Germline V CDR1 and CDR2: LNHNV, YYDKDF (reference sequence). The CDR3 DNA reads as TGTGCCACCACCACAGATAGGGCCACCGGGGAGCTGTTTTTT. Amino acid sequence: CATTTDRATGELFF. Using reference TRBV15 and TRBJ2-2 for the parts outside the CDR3, the full variable domain is DAMVIQNPRYQVTQFGKPVTLSCSQTLNHNVMYWYQQKSSQAPKLLFHYYDKDFNNEADTPDNFQSRRPNTSFCFLDIRSPGLGDTAMYLCATTTDRATGELFFGEGSRLTVL.

This clonotype was found a few times. This rearrangement joins TRBV7-2 to TRBJ1-1; no clear D. Trimming shortened V by 5 bases and J by 0 bases, and 10 bases separated the two germline ends. The germline V gene encodes CDR1 SGHTA and CDR2 FQGNSA. CDR3 length equals 14 residues. This CDR3 reads CASSRHDVNTEAFF. The CDR3 DNA sequence: TGTGCCAGCAGCAGACATGACGTGAACACTGAAGCTTTCTTT.

Here the CDR3 DNA reads TGTGCCAGCACGGAGAGAGTAGCGAACCCAAACATTCAGTACTTC. Protein sequence: CASTERVANPNIQYF. The V and J genes are TRBV28 and TRBJ2-4, with a weak D call TRBD2 (5 bases). V gave up 7 bases and J gave up 6 bases, with 19 bases separating them. This CDR3 has 15 amino acids. Germline CDR1 is MDHEN and CDR2 is SYDVKM.

In its sample, this clonotype was seen a few times. The chain links TRBV7-2 to TRBJ2-5; 8 positions agree with TRBD1. This CDR3 comprises 13 residues. The V gene's germline CDR1 is SGHTA and CDR2 FQGNSA. The trim removed 5 bases at V and 6 bases at J, leaving 5 bases unmatched. The CDR3 spells CASSPGQGQTQYF. In nucleotides, the CDR3 is TGTGCCAGCAGCCCAGGACAGGGCCAGACCCAGTACTTC.

In its sample, this clonotype was seen a few times. The V and J genes are TRBV20-1 and TRBJ2-1; 10 bases fit TRBD1. The CDR3 runs to 13 residues. Germline-derived CDR1 and CDR2 are DFQATT and SNEGSKA (reference sequence). The CDR3 nucleotides read TGCCGTGACCGGGACAGGGGATACAATGAGCAGTTCTTC. Protein product: CRDRDRGYNEQFF.

This clonotype has more than one count but fewer than ten. The gene calls are TRBV28 and TRBJ2-3; the D gene could be TRBD1 or TRBD2 (5 bases each). Germline V CDR1 and CDR2: MDHEN, SYDVKM. The V end was cut by 4 bases, the J end by 0 bases, with 14 bases between. The CDR3 totals 16 residues. CDR3 in DNA: TGTGCCAGCAGTTCCCCGGGGCGACCCAGCACAGATACGCAGTATTTT. It encodes CASSSPGRPSTDTQYF.

The chain links TRBV6-2 or TRBV6-3 to TRBJ2-1; 11 nucleotides match TRBD2. Looked up from germline, CDR1 is MNHEY and CDR2 is SVGEGT. Losses at the gene ends were 0 bases for V and 2 bases for J; bases not matched to a gene: 0. CDR3 size: 16 residues. The CDR3 sequence is CASSYSGLAAYNEQFF. CDR3 in DNA: TGTGCCAGCAGTTACTCGGGACTAGCGGCCTACAATGAGCAGTTCTTC.

This clonotype was seen only a few times. This chain uses TRBV4-3 with TRBJ2-7; unclear D gene. The CDR3 runs to 15 residues. V lost 1 base, J lost 9 bases, and 19 bases lay in between. CDR1 is LGHNA, CDR2 YSLEER, per germline. This CDR3 is CASSQGGESIRGQYF. The CDR3, as DNA: TGCGCCAGCAGCCAAGGTGGGGAATCCATACGAGGGCAGTACTTC.

This clonotype was seen a few times. CDR3 loop: CSARESRGESSEQYF. The CDR3 DNA is TGCAGTGCTAGAGAAAGTAGGGGGGAAAGTAGCGAGCAGTACTTC. The genes are TRBV20-1 and TRBJ2-7; D may correspond to TRBD1 or TRBD2 (6 bases each). Germline CDR1 and CDR2: DFQATT and SNEGSKA (reference sequence). The V end lost 0 bases, the J end lost 6 bases, and 18 bases lay between the germline ends. The CDR3 has 15 residues.

CDR3 protein: CASTAGRGDGTDTQYF. As DNA, the CDR3 is TGTGCCAGCACCGCCGGGAGGGGTGACGGCACAGATACGCAGTATTTT. The rearrangement links TRBV3-1 to TRBJ2-3; TRBD2 matches at 8 bases. Trimming took 7 bases from V and 1 from J; bases not matched to a gene: 10. The germline V gene encodes CDR1 LGHDT and CDR2 YNNKEL (reference sequence). The CDR3 runs 16 residues.

A few counts support this clonotype. This chain connects TRBV5-6 to TRBJ2-3, with 11 bases fitting TRBD2. CDR1 is SGHDT, CDR2 YYEEEE, per germline. Unmatched junction bases numbered 6, after V lost 4 bases and J lost 5 bases. This CDR3 spans 15 amino acids. The CDR3 region is CASSPVAGGQDTQYF. Written as DNA, the CDR3 is TGTGCCAGCAGCCCGGTAGCGGGAGGGCAAGATACGCAGTATTTT.

This clonotype showed up just a few times. This rearrangement joins TRBV29-1 to TRBJ2-5; TRBD2 might be the D (7 bases). Germline V gene lookup returns CDR1 SQVTM and CDR2 ANQGSEA. This CDR3 spans 13 amino acids. The V and J ends lost 7 bases and 2 bases respectively, with 14 bases between them. Here the CDR3 reads CSAPEGGQETQYF. The CDR3 DNA reads as TGCAGCGCCCCAGAGGGGGGGCAAGAGACCCAGTACTTC.

This clonotype was observed a handful of times. The chain recombines TRBV7-9 with TRBJ2-3; the D gene is possibly TRBD1 (5 bases). Deletions cut 0 bases from V and 4 bases from J, with 8 bases between. Germline V gene lookup returns CDR1 SEHNR and CDR2 FQNEAQ (reference sequence). The CDR3 has 14 residues. The CDR3 reads CASSLAGHADTQYF. CDR3 bases: TGTGCCAGCAGCTTAGCTGGACACGCAGATACGCAGTATTTT.